A single sample is the source of the 10 T cell receptor beta chains below, sequenced in a study of radiation and T cells in renal cell carcinoma. Generated by immunoSEQ multiplex PCR, the TCRdb table keeps only in-frame clones and is missing some. There are more than 150,000 clones in the sample; roughly 89% occur only once, and approximately 13% lies in the top ten. Time point defined: blood 2 weeks post-SBRT. Treatment described: 15 Gy SBRT to primary tumor, nephrectomy 4 weeks later. Sequences were derived from blood, sampled from a patient whose treatment included radiotherapy and nephrectomy. Source of these receptors: a woman in her forties or fifties with renal cell carcinoma.

The chain's CDR3 is CASSYRTGSYEQYF. The CDR3 bases are TGTGCCAGCAGCTACAGGACAGGTTCCTACGAGCAGTACTTC. The chain joins TRBV7-9 to TRBJ2-7; TRBD1 agrees at 7 bases. Trimming removed 4 bases from V and 1 base from J; junction bases left unmatched: 4. The CDR3 has 14 residues. Germline V gene data show CDR1 as SEHNR and CDR2 as FQNEAQ (reference sequence).

The chain employs TRBV19 and TRBJ2-3; 7 positions match TRBD1. CDR1 is LNHDA and CDR2 is SQIVND in the germline V gene (reference sequence). The CDR3 loop spans 12 amino acids. Germline trimming cut 9 bases from V and 1 base from J; bases unmatched to any gene: 1. The chain's CDR3 is CASQGGTDTQYF. CDR3 coding DNA: TGTGCCAGCCAGGGGGGCACAGATACGCAGTATTTT.

This clone was seen once. The genes are TRBV4-3 and TRBJ2-6; TRBD2 is a possible D gene (5 bases). V dropped 0 bases and J dropped 0 bases, with 9 bases sitting between them. CDR3 size: 17 residues. Germline V gene sequence: CDR1 LGHNA, CDR2 YSLEER. The CDR3 protein is CASSQELRGSGANVLTF. In nucleotides, the CDR3 is TGCGCCAGCAGCCAAGAGCTTCGGGGCTCTGGGGCCAACGTCCTGACTTTC.

V and J are TRBV10-2 and TRBJ1-2; TRBD1 aligns across 8 bases. There are 14 residues in the CDR3. From germline, CDR1 is WSHSY and CDR2 SAAADI. The V segment lost 6 bases and the J segment 8 bases; nucleotides outside the gene matches: 11. The CDR3 is CASRAGGAFAGYTF. For the CDR3, the DNA is TGCGCCAGCAGAGCAGGGGGCGCGTTCGCCGGCTACACCTTC.

This clone occurred a few times. The chain combines TRBV19 with TRBJ1-1, with 7 bases that match TRBD1. The V gene end was trimmed by 5 bases and the J gene end by 3 bases; junction bases not matched to a gene: 3. The CDR3 is 13 amino acids. Germline CDR1 reads LNHDA; CDR2 reads SQIVND (reference sequence). The chain's CDR3 is CASSDTGDTEAFF. CDR3 DNA sequence: TGTGCCAGTAGTGACACAGGGGACACTGAAGCTTTCTTT.

The V call is TRBV4-3, the J call TRBJ1-2; D is possibly TRBD1 (6 bases). Germline CDR1 reads LGHNA; CDR2 reads YSLEER. V dropped 0 bases and J dropped 8 bases, with 10 bases sitting between them. The CDR3 extends over 13 amino acids. CDR3 protein: CASSQDRGNGYTF. CDR3 DNA sequence: TGCGCCAGCAGCCAAGATAGGGGGAACGGCTACACCTTC.

This chain uses TRBV7-2 with TRBJ2-7, with TRBD1 as a possible D gene (5 bases). Deletions cut 2 bases from V and 3 bases from J, with 14 bases between. The CDR3 covers 15 residues. Germline values: CDR1 SGHTA, CDR2 FQGNSA. The CDR3 reads CASSLSRVAVYEQYF. The CDR3 DNA sequence: TGTGCCAGCAGCTTAAGCAGGGTGGCTGTCTACGAGCAGTACTTC.

This clone occurred once. The rearrangement joins TRBV6-6 to TRBJ1-1; D gene unclear. This CDR3 contains 12 residues. Trimming stripped 6 bases from V and 0 bases from J, with 5 bases between. Per the germline V gene, CDR1 is MNHNY and CDR2 is SVGAGI (reference sequence). The CDR3 DNA is TGTGCCAGCAGGAGAATGAACACTGAAGCTTTCTTT. Translation: CASRRMNTEAFF.

This chain links TRBV14 with TRBJ2-2; D not resolved. V lost 4 bases and J lost 2, with 14 bases in between. This CDR3 spans 16 amino acids. CDR1 is SGHDN, CDR2 FVKESK, per germline. The CDR3 is CASSRDWATNTGELFF. The CDR3 nucleotides are TGTGCCAGCAGCCGAGATTGGGCCACAAACACCGGGGAGCTGTTTTTT.

V and J are TRBV7-9 and TRBJ2-7; 8 nucleotides align to TRBD2. The CDR3 contains 17 residues. Per germline, CDR1 SEHNR and CDR2 FQNEAQ (reference sequence). Losses at the gene ends were 2 bases for V and 4 bases for J; bases not matched to a gene: 13. The CDR3, as DNA: TGTGCCAGCAGCTTATGGTCGGGAGGGACCATTGGGTACGAGCAGTACTTC. It yields the protein CASSLWSGGTIGYEQYF.